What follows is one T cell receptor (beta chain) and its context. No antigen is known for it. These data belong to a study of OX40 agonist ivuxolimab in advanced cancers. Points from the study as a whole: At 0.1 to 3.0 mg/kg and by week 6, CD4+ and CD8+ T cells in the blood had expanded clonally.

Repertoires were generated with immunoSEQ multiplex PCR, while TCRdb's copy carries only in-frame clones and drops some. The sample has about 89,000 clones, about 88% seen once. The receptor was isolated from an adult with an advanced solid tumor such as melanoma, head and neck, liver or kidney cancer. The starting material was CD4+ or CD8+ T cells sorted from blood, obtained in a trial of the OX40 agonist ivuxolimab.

The CDR3 bases are TGCGCCAGCAGCTTGGACAGGGGTCCCTCCTACGAGCAGTACTTC. Amino acid sequence: CASSLDRGPSYEQYF. The V and J genes are TRBV5-1 and TRBJ2-7; 7 bases agree with TRBD1. Unmatched junction bases numbered 3, after V lost 0 bases and J lost 0 bases. Germline V gene sequence: CDR1 SGHRS, CDR2 YFSETQ. CDR3 size: 15 residues.